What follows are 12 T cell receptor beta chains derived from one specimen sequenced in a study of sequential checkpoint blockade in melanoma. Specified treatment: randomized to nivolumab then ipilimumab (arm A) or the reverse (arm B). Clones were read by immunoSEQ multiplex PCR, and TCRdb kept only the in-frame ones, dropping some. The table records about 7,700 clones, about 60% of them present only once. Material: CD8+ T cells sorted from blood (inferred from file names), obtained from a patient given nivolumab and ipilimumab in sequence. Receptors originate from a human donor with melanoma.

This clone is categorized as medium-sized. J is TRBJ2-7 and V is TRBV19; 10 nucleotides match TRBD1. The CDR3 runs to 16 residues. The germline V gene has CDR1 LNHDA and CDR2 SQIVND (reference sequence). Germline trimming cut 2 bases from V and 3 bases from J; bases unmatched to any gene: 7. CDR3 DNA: TGTGCCAGTAGTATAACGGGACAGGGGCTAAGCTACGAGCAGTACTTC. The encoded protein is CASSITGQGLSYEQYF. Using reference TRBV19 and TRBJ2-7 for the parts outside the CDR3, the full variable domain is DGGITQSPKYLFRKEGQNVTLSCEQNLNHDAMYWYRQDPGQGLRLIYYSQIVNDFQKGDIAEGYSVSREKKESFPLTVTSAQKNPTAFYLCASSITGQGLSYEQYFGPGTRLTVT.

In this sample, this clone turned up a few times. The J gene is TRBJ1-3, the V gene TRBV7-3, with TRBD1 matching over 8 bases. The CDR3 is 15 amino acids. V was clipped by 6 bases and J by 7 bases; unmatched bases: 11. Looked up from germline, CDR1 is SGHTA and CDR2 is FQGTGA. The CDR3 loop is CASSSHKQGANTIYF. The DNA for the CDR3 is TGTGCCAGCAGTTCTCACAAGCAGGGGGCGAACACCATATATTTT.

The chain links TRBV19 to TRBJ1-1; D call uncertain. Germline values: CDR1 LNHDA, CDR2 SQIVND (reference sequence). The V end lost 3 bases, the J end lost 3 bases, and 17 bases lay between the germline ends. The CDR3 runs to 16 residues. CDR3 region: CASSISVGVGDTEAFF. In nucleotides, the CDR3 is TGTGCCAGTAGTATTTCCGTCGGGGTGGGCGACACTGAAGCTTTCTTT.

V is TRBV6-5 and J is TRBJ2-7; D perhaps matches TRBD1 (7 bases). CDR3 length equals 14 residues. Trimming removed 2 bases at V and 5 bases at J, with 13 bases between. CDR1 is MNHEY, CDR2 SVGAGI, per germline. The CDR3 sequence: CASSYEQGRHEQYF. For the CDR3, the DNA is TGTGCCAGCAGTTACGAACAGGGGAGGCACGAGCAGTACTTC.

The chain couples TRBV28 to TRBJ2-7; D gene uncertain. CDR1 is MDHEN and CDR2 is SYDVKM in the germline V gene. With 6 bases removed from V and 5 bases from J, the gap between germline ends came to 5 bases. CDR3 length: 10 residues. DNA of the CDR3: TGTGCCAGCAGCTTCCACGAGCAGTACTTC. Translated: CASSFHEQYF.

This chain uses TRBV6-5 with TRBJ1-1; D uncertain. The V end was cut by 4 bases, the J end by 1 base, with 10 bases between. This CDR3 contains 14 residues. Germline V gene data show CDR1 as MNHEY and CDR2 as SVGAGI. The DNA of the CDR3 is TGTGCCAGCAGTTTCTATGGGCAGAACACTGAAGCTTTCTTT. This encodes CASSFYGQNTEAFF.

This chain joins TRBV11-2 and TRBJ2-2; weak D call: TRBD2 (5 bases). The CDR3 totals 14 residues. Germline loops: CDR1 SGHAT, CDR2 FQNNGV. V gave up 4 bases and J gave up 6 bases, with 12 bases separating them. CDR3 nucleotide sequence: TGTGCCAGCAGCTCTACTAGGTCTGCCGGGGAGCTGTTTTTT. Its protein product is CASSSTRSAGELFF.

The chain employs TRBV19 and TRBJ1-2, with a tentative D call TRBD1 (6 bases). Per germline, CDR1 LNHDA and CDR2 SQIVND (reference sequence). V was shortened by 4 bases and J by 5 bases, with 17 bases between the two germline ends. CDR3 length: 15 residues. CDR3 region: CASSNTGSRVYGYTF. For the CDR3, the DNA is TGTGCCAGTAGTAACACAGGGTCCAGGGTGTATGGCTACACCTTC.

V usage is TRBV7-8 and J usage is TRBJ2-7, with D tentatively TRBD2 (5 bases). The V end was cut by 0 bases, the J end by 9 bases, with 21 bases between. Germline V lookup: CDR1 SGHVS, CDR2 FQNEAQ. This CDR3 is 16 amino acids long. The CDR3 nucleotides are TGTGCCAGCAGCTTAGCGATTAGGGAGTTGGGGTATTGGCAGTACTTC. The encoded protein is CASSLAIRELGYWQYF.

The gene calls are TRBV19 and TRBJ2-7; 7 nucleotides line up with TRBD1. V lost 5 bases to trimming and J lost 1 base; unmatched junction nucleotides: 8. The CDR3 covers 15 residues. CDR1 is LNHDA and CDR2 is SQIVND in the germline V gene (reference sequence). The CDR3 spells CASSPTGTVSYEQYF. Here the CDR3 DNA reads TGTGCCAGTAGTCCTACCGGGACAGTTTCCTACGAGCAGTACTTC.

CDR3 sequence reads: CASRYRGRGTEAFF. CDR3 coding DNA: TGTGCCAGCAGGTACAGGGGGCGAGGTACTGAAGCTTTCTTT. The chain combines TRBV2 with TRBJ1-1; 9 nucleotides align to TRBD1. CDR3 length: 14 residues. The germline gives CDR1 SNHLY, CDR2 FYNNEI. V was pared by 6 bases and J by 5 bases, with 7 bases of the junction left unmatched.

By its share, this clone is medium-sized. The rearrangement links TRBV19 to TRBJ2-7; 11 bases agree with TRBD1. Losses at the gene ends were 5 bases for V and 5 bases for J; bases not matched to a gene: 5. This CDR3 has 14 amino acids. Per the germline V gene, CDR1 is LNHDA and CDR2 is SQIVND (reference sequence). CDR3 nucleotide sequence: TGTGCCAGTAGTTCCGGGACAGGGGGGGACGAGCAGTACTTC. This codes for CASSSGTGGDEQYF.